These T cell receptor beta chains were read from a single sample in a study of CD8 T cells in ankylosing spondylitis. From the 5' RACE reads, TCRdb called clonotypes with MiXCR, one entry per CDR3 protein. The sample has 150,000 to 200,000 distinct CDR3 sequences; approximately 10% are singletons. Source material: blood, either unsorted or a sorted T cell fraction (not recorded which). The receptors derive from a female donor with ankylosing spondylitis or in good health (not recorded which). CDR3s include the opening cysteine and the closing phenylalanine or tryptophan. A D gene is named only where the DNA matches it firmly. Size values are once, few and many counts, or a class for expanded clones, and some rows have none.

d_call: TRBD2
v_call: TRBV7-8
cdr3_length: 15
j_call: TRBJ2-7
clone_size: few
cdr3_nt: TGTGCCAGCAGCTTAATTCTAGCGGGAGTGGACGAGCAGTACTTC
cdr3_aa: CASSLILAGVDEQYF

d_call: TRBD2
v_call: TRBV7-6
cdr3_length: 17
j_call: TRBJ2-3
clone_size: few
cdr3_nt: TGTGCCAGCAGCTCCCTGACTAGCGGGGGCCTCACAGATACGCAGTATTTT
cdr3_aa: CASSSLTSGGLTDTQYF

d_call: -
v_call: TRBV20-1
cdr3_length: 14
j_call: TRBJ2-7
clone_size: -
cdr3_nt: TGCAGTGCTCAAGGGGGTTCCATCTCCTACGAGCAGTACTTC
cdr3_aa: CSAQGGSISYEQYF

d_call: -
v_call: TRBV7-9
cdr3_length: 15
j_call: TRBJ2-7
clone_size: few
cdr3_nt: TGTGCCAGCAGCTTAGTCGGAGGGCGGTCCTACGAGCAGTACTTC
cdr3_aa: CASSLVGGRSYEQYF

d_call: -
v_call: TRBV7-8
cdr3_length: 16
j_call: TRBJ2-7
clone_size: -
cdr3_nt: TGTGCCAGCAGCCGTCCCCGGGACGGAAGCTCCTACGAGCAGTACTTC
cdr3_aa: CASSRPRDGSSYEQYF

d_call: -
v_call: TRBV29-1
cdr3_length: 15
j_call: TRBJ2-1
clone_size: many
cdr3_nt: TGCAGCGTTGTTGTCGAGGGAGGCTCCTACAATGAGCAGTTCTTC
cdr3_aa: CSVVVEGGSYNEQFF

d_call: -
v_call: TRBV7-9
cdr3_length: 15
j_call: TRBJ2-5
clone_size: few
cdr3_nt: TGTGCCAGCAGCTCGACGAATGTCGAGAAAGAGACCCAGTACTTC
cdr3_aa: CASSSTNVEKETQYF

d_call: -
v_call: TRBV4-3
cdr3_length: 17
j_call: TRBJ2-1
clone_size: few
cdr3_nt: TGCGCCAGCAGCCAAGATCGGGACGGGAGCTCCTACAATGAGCAGTTCTTC
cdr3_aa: CASSQDRDGSSYNEQFF

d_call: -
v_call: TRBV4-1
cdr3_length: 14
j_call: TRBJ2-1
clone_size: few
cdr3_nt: TGCGCCAGCAGCCAAGAACACTTCGACAATGAGCAGTTCTTC
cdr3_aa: CASSQEHFDNEQFF

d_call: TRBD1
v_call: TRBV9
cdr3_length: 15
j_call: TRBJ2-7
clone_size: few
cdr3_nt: TGTGCCAGCAGCGGGACGGACAGGGGGCCTTACGAGCAGTACTTC
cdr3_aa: CASSGTDRGPYEQYF

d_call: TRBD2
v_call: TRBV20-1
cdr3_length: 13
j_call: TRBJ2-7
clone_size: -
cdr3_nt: TGCAGTGCTTCACTAGCGGGGCAATACGAGCAGTACTTC
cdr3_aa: CSASLAGQYEQYF

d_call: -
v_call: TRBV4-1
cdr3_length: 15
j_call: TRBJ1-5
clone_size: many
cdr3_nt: TGCGCCAGCAGCCAAGAAGGGAGGGATGGGCAGCCCCAGCATTTT
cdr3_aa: CASSQEGRDGQPQHF

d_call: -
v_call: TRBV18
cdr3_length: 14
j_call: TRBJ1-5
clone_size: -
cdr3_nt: TGTGCCAGCTCACCCCTGGACGGCAATCAGCCCCAGCATTTT
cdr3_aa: CASSPLDGNQPQHF

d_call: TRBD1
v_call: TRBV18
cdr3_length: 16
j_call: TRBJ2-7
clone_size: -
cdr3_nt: TGTGCCAGCTCGGACGACAGGGGTGCTACTTACGACGAGCAGTACTTC
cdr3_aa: CASSDDRGATYDEQYF